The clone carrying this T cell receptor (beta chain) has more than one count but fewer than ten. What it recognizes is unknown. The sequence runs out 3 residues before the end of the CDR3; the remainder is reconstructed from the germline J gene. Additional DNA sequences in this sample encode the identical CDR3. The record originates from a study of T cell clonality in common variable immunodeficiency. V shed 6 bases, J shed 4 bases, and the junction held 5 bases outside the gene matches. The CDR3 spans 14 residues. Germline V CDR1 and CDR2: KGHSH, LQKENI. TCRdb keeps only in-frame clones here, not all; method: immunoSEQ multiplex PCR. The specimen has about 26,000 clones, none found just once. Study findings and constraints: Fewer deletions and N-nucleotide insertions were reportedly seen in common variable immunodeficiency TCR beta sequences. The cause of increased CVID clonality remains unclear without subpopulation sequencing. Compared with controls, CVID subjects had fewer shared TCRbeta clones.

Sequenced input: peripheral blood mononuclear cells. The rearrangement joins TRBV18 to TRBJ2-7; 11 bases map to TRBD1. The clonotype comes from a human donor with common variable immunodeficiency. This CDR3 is CASSYGQGAYEQYF. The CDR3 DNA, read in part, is TGTGCCAGCTCTTATGGACAGGGGGCTTACGAG.